This note documents a single TCR beta chain sequence. Method: immunoSEQ multiplex PCR; TCRdb's copy keeps in-frame clones and lacks some. The sample has 70,000 or so clones; around nine tenths are singletons. Trimming shortened V by 3 bases and J by 0 bases, and 12 bases separated the two germline ends. Germline CDR1 is MNHNS and CDR2 is SASEGT. The CDR3 spans 17 residues. The data derive from a study of technical replicates of blood from a handful of donors. The sample taken for sequencing was PBMCs. This chain uses TRBV6-1 with TRBJ1-6, with TRBD1 as a possible D gene (6 bases). The receptor comes from a human donor in good health. Some clones in this sample may be carry-over from other donors' samples. The CDR3 coding sequence is TGTGCCAGCAGTGAGACAGGACCGAGCTCCTATAATTCACCCCTCCACTTT. Translating it yields CASSETGPSSYNSPLHF.